Each of the 18 T cell receptor beta chains below was sequenced from the same sample in a study of T cell clusters in autoimmune cytopenias. TRB was amplified by touch-down multiplex PCR, primer pools A and B combined. From its re-call of the multiplex PCR reads, TCRdb lists each CDR3 protein once, without DNA. The listing records about 15,000 distinct CDR3 sequences. TRB was amplified from roughly 270 ng of peripheral blood genomic DNA per sample. These data were also reused for a study on T cell repertoires in aging, cancer and after chemotherapy.

Sequenced material: peripheral blood. These receptors all stem from a human donor in good health.

The CDR3: CATSEGTSYEQYF. The chain joins TRBV15 to TRBJ2-7; absent DNA, TCRdb's TRBD2 call cannot be checked. Per germline, CDR1 LNHNV and CDR2 YYDKDF (reference sequence). This CDR3 contains 13 residues.

Frequency places this clonotype as medium-sized. The chain carries TRBV19 and TRBJ2-5. CDR3 size: 14 residues. Germline V gives CDR1 LNHDA, CDR2 SQIVND (reference sequence). The CDR3 region is CASSDTTRTETQYF.

This clonotype is deemed medium-sized (0.01 to 0.1%) by its frequency. This CDR3 reads CASTQRDFNEQFF. The V gene is TRBV6-1, the J gene TRBJ2-1; the TRBD2 assignment by TCRdb is unverifiable without DNA. Germline assignment: CDR1 MNHNS and CDR2 SASEGT. This CDR3 region has 13 residues.

The V and J genes are TRBV13 and TRBJ2-7. The germline gives CDR1 PRHDT, CDR2 FYEKMQ (reference sequence). This CDR3 has 15 residues. The CDR3 loop is CASSDGSSGPYEQYF.

V is TRBV5-5 and J is TRBJ2-1; TCRdb indicates TRBD1, and absent DNA this call remains unverified. Germline CDR1 SGHKS, CDR2 YYEKEE (reference sequence). The length of the CDR3 is 16 residues. The CDR3 sequence is CASSLTLGRTYNEQFF.

The chain joins TRBV11-3 to TRBJ2-3; TCRdb gives TRBD1 as the D gene, but with no DNA this cannot be confirmed. CDR3 length equals 14 residues. Germline V gene lookup returns CDR1 SGHNT and CDR2 YENEEA. CDR3: CASTSRAGFDTQYF. The full variable domain, completed using reference TRBV11-3 and TRBJ2-3, is EAGVVQSPRYKIIEKKQPVAFWCNPISGHNTLYWYLQNLGQGPELLIRYENEEAVDDSQLPKDRFSAERLKGVDSTLKIQPAELGDSAVYLCASTSRAGFDTQYFGPGTRLTVL.

The chain employs TRBV13 and TRBJ2-1; without DNA, the TCRdb call of TRBD2 cannot be checked. CDR1 and CDR2 from the germline V gene are PRHDT and FYEKMQ (reference sequence). The CDR3 contains 15 residues. This chain's CDR3 is CASSRVAGAYNEQFF.

The chain employs TRBV7-2 and TRBJ2-2; TCRdb gives TRBD2 as the D gene, but with no DNA this cannot be confirmed. There are 15 residues in the CDR3. Per germline, CDR1 SGHTA and CDR2 FQGNSA. This chain's CDR3 is CASSLMAGAAGELFF.

The CDR3 sequence: CASSYDRSAGEKLFF. The chain has TRBV6-6 and TRBJ1-4; as DNA is missing, the TRBD1 call by TCRdb cannot be tested. This CDR3 contains 15 residues. CDR1 and CDR2 (germline): MNHNY, SVGAGI (reference sequence).

This chain joins TRBV6-6 and TRBJ1-2; the TCRdb D gene call, TRBD1, has no DNA to confirm it. Germline CDR1 and CDR2: MNHNY and SVGAGI (reference sequence). There are 13 residues in the CDR3. This CDR3 reads CAGGAGWRWGYTF.

The V gene is TRBV30, the J gene TRBJ1-2. Germline V gene sequence: CDR1 GTSNPN, CDR2 SVGIG (reference sequence). This CDR3 is 13 amino acids long. The CDR3 protein is CALTSAGNRGYTF. The variable domain in full, completed from reference TRBV30 and TRBJ1-2, reads SQTIHQWPATLVQPVGSPLSLECTVEGTSNPNLYWYRQAAGRGLQLLFYSVGIGQISSEVPQNLSASRPQDRQFILSSKKLLLSDSGFYLCALTSAGNRGYTFGSGTRLTVV.

By frequency, this clonotype registers medium-sized. V usage is TRBV19 and J usage is TRBJ2-5; TCRdb names TRBD2, which stays unverified in the absence of DNA. Looked up from germline, CDR1 is LNHDA and CDR2 is SQIVND (reference sequence). The CDR3 is 13 amino acids. This CDR3 is CASSRRERETQYF.

This clonotype is deemed medium-sized by its frequency. The rearrangement joins TRBV5-5 to TRBJ2-5. The CDR3 totals 15 residues. Germline loops: CDR1 SGHKS, CDR2 YYEKEE (reference sequence). The CDR3 sequence: CASSWGSDPQETQYF.

This chain connects TRBV30 to TRBJ2-1; there is no DNA to check the TCRdb D call of TRBD2. This CDR3 comprises 12 residues. The germline V gene encodes CDR1 GTSNPN and CDR2 SVGIG (reference sequence). The CDR3 region is CAYSSGYNEQFF. Full variable domain (remainder filled in from reference TRBV30 and TRBJ2-1): SQTIHQWPATLVQPVGSPLSLECTVEGTSNPNLYWYRQAAGRGLQLLFYSVGIGQISSEVPQNLSASRPQDRQFILSSKKLLLSDSGFYLCAYSSGYNEQFFGPGTRLTVL.

This chain uses TRBV13 with TRBJ2-2; as DNA is missing, the TRBD1 call by TCRdb cannot be tested. The CDR3 is 17 residues long. Germline V CDR1 and CDR2: PRHDT, FYEKMQ (reference sequence). The CDR3 protein is CASSLEGGQGRTGELFF.

The gene calls are TRBV30 and TRBJ2-5; TCRdb reports TRBD2, a call that lacks DNA to check it against. CDR3 size: 15 residues. The germline CDR1 and CDR2 sequences are GTSNPN and SVGIG (reference sequence). This CDR3 reads CAWSKGGTSRETQYF.

CDR3 sequence: CASSLRQTSTDTQYF. The chain is built from TRBV12-3 or TRBV12-4 and TRBJ2-3; TCRdb indicates TRBD1, and absent DNA this call remains unverified. The CDR3 loop spans 15 amino acids.

This clonotype ranks as medium-sized in terms of frequency. The chain has TRBV11-3 and TRBJ2-7. CDR3 length equals 15 residues. The germline V gene has CDR1 SGHNT and CDR2 YENEEA. CDR3: CASSLGGGESYEQYF.